This T cell receptor (beta chain) was sequenced in a study of Tregs in tolerant kidney transplant recipients (dated by TCRdb to between 2018 and 2020). For the wider study: Before combined kidney and bone marrow transplantation, this study identified donor-specific regulatory T cells using TCRbeta sequencing and then followed those same cells after transplant. TCRbeta repertoire sequencing was used in 3 healthy controls to compare several methods for expanding Tregs specific for an allogeneic donor. Overall study results and their limits: Expanding Tregs with activated donor B cells appeared to identify the most biologically relevant and donor-specific TCRbeta repertoire. Because only a small number of patients were included, the study had limitations, and the results will need to be validated in larger populations as well as under other immunosuppression protocols. Although technical replication error seemed to be minimal, the question of biological reproducibility was not addressed directly.

Unstimulated Tregs (CD4+CD25+CD127-), CD4+ non-Tregs (CD4+CD25-), CD4 and CD8 cells were FACS-sorted from thawed PBMCs. Blood from healthy controls was obtained either as purchased buffy coats or from healthy volunteers. Healthy control blood was processed by Ficoll density gradient to PBMCs and cryopreserved; patient PBMCs were collected before and after transplant. For TCRbeta CDR3 sequencing, genomic DNA from the sorted cells was extracted using the QIAGEN DNeasy Blood and Tissue Kit. High-throughput TCRbeta CDR3 sequencing was carried out commercially through immunoSEQ, with PCR amplification with bias correction and internal controls included. As for the original processing: Unique productive TCRbeta sequences were defined by CDR3 nucleotide sequence where primers matched, and otherwise by CDR3 amino acid sequence together with Vbeta and Jbeta genes. As a correction for sorting error, sequences shared between sorted populations at a frequency ratio of 2:1 or less were discarded, and the remaining shared sequences were assigned to the higher population. A sequence was defined as donor-reactive if the sequence was expanded at least 5-fold in CFSE-low cells compared with unstimulated cells and had a frequency of at least 0.01% in CFSE-low cells. Repertoire divergence was quantified by Jensen-Shannon divergence calculated from the top 100 TCRbeta sequences ranked by frequency. For samples with multiple sequencing runs, sorting error was corrected in each run separately before the runs were combined. TCRdb's version of the immuneACCESS table is confined to in-frame rearrangements and falls short of the full clone set. An unresolved V gene accounts for under half of the shortfall where checked; the remainder is of unknown origin. V and J calls and clone size are as listed in that table; D and trimming were resolved from the DNA. Counted in this sample were some 100,000 clones; 92% of them appeared once. The ten largest account for roughly 0.63% of the sample.

Note on this clone: Its antigen is currently not known. The record has no base qualities; no much larger clone is one base away.

V gives up 6 bases and J gives up 0 bases, and the segment between their germline ends measures 8 bases. From cysteine to phenylalanine, the CDR3 is 13 amino acids long. Only CDR3 DNA remains: 39 bases, in frame from the first base. The germline V gene supplies CDR1 MNHEY and CDR2 SVGAGI. The specimen sequenced was CD4+ T cells from blood. Recombination linked TRBV6-5 to TRBJ1-1; no D gene is confidently identified. This TCR was recovered from a human donor in good health. The CDR3 reads CASSRTMNTEAFF. The DNA sequence is TGTGCCAGCAGCCGGACGATGAACACTGAAGCTTTCTTT.